The 24 T cell receptor beta chains in this list originate from one sample, sequenced in a study of shared clonotypes between healthy human individuals. Terminally differentiated effector memory CD45RA+ cells were left out of the naive CD8 fraction, which was CD45RO-negative and positively selected for CCR7. Generated by immunoSEQ multiplex PCR, the TCRdb table keeps only in-frame clones and is missing some. In the table there are 2 million to 2.5 million clones, more than 85% of which are singletons. Sequenced sample: naive CD8+ T cells from PBMCs. Receptors originate from a man younger than 35 in good health. Some clones in this sample may be carry-over from other donors' samples.

In regard to this clone: The same CDR3 also results from other DNA sequences found in this sample. V and J are TRBV19 and TRBJ2-1; weak D call: TRBD2 (5 bases). Trimming stripped 3 bases from V and 7 bases from J, with 10 bases between. This CDR3 is 13 amino acids long. Per the germline V gene, CDR1 is LNHDA and CDR2 is SQIVND (reference sequence). The DNA for the CDR3 is TGTGCCAGTAGTATTTCCCCGGGGAATGAGCAGTTCTTC. Translation gives CASSISPGNEQFF.

The chain has TRBV5-6 and TRBJ2-4, with 7 bases aligning to TRBD1. CDR1 and CDR2 from the germline V gene are SGHDT and YYEEEE. This CDR3 comprises 13 residues. The V segment lost 2 bases and the J segment 6 bases; nucleotides outside the gene matches: 2. The CDR3, as DNA: TGTGCCAGCAGCTTCCGGGACAGAAACATTCAGTACTTC. Its translation is CASSFRDRNIQYF.

The table lists this clone with a count of one. The gene calls are TRBV27 and TRBJ1-1; possibly TRBD1 for D (5 bases). V gave up 1 base and J gave up 4 bases, with 10 bases separating them. The germline V gene has CDR1 MNHEY and CDR2 SMNVEV (reference sequence). This CDR3 has 14 residues. DNA of the CDR3: TGTGCCAGCAGTTTATTGGGGCAGGGCACTGAAGCTTTCTTT. Amino acid sequence: CASSLLGQGTEAFF.

The CDR3 loop is CASTLSLENTEAFF. CDR3 nucleotide sequence: TGTGCCAGCACCCTTAGCCTGGAGAACACTGAAGCTTTCTTT. The chain carries TRBV11-2 and TRBJ1-1; D gene uncertain. The CDR3 totals 14 residues. Germline-derived CDR1 and CDR2 are SGHAT and FQNNGV. Trimming took 7 bases from V and 1 from J, leaving 13 bases between them.

The rearrangement uses TRBV7-2 and TRBJ2-7; TRBD2 might be the D (5 bases). Germline V gives CDR1 SGHTA, CDR2 FQGNSA. CDR3 length: 17 residues. Trimming removed 1 base at V and 6 bases at J, with 22 bases between. CDR3 coding DNA: TGTGCCAGCAGCTTAGAAGTAAGTTCCGGGGATTTGGGCGAGCAGTACTTC. Translation: CASSLEVSSGDLGEQYF. Looking up the rest from reference TRBV7-2 and TRBJ2-7 gives the full variable domain: GAGVSQSPSNKVTEKGKDVELRCDPISGHTALYWYRQSLGQGLEFLIYFQGNSAPDKSGLPSDRFSAERTGGSVSTLTIQRTQQEDSAVYLCASSLEVSSGDLGEQYFGPGTRLTVT.

This clone has just one count. The chain recombines TRBV5-5 with TRBJ2-1, with TRBD2 matching over 12 bases. CDR3 length equals 16 residues. Per the germline V gene, CDR1 is SGHKS and CDR2 is YYEKEE (reference sequence). With 4 bases clipped from V and 2 bases from J, the junction kept 4 bases outside the gene matches. As DNA, the CDR3 is TGTGCCAGCAGCCTTAGGACTAGCGGGACCTACAATGAGCAGTTCTTC. It codes for CASSLRTSGTYNEQFF.

The V and J genes are TRBV6-1 and TRBJ1-4, with a possible D match to TRBD1 (6 bases). V lost 6 bases, J lost 5 bases, and 13 bases lay in between. The germline gives CDR1 MNHNS, CDR2 SASEGT. This CDR3 has 14 residues. This CDR3 is CASSHGGQNEKLFF. The CDR3 DNA sequence: TGTGCCAGCAGCCACGGGGGCCAGAATGAAAAACTGTTTTTT.

This clone was detected once. The identical CDR3 is also encoded by other nucleotide sequences in the sample. The V and J genes are TRBV4-3 and TRBJ2-3; 7 positions match TRBD2. V gave up 4 bases and J gave up 6 bases; unmatched junction bases: 4. The CDR3 totals 13 residues. CDR1 and CDR2 from the germline V gene are LGHNA and YSLEER. The DNA of the CDR3 is TGCGCCAGCAGCCTGCGGGGGACGGATACGCAGTATTTT. It yields the protein CASSLRGTDTQYF.

V usage is TRBV30 and J usage is TRBJ1-6; D remains ambiguous. V lost 4 bases and J 0 bases, leaving 10 bases between the germline ends. The germline V gene encodes CDR1 GTSNPN and CDR2 SVGIG (reference sequence). This CDR3 comprises 15 residues. The CDR3 loop is CAWTWALSYNSPLHF. The CDR3 bases are TGTGCCTGGACGTGGGCCCTCTCCTATAATTCACCCCTCCACTTT.

The chain joins TRBV27 to TRBJ1-4, with D hard to call. Germline V gene data show CDR1 as MNHEY and CDR2 as SMNVEV (reference sequence). The CDR3 length is 15 residues. V was clipped by 6 bases and J by 8 bases, with 19 bases between them. The chain's CDR3 is CASSPSYGSGEKLFF. The CDR3, as DNA: TGTGCCAGCAGCCCTTCGTACGGTAGCGGGGAAAAACTGTTTTTT. The complete variable domain, with remaining parts taken from reference TRBV27 and TRBJ1-4, reads EAQVTQNPRYLITVTGKKLTVTCSQNMNHEYMSWYRQDPGLGLRQIYYSMNVEVTDKGDVPEGYKVSRKEKRNFPLILESPSPNQTSLYFCASSPSYGSGEKLFFGSGTQLSVL.

The chain recombines TRBV9 with TRBJ1-1; D gene ambiguous. The CDR3 spans 15 residues. Trimming cost V 0 bases and J 0 bases, with 9 bases left between them. The V gene's germline CDR1 is SGDLS and CDR2 YYNGEE. The chain's CDR3 is CASSVERDLNTEAFF. CDR3 in DNA: TGTGCCAGCAGCGTAGAGCGCGATTTGAACACTGAAGCTTTCTTT.

This clone has just one count. The chain has TRBV7-2 and TRBJ2-3; D is unresolved. V was clipped by 0 bases and J by 1 base, with 2 bases between them. The CDR3 contains 13 residues. Germline loops: CDR1 SGHTA, CDR2 FQGNSA. The CDR3 reads CASSLARTDTQYF. The CDR3 nucleotides are TGTGCCAGCAGCTTAGCTCGCACAGATACGCAGTATTTT. The whole variable domain, filled in from reference TRBV7-2 and TRBJ2-3, reads GAGVSQSPSNKVTEKGKDVELRCDPISGHTALYWYRQSLGQGLEFLIYFQGNSAPDKSGLPSDRFSAERTGGSVSTLTIQRTQQEDSAVYLCASSLARTDTQYFGPGTRLTVL.

V is TRBV9 and J is TRBJ1-5; 7 bases match TRBD1. Trimming cost V 3 bases and J 4 bases; bases outside gene matches: 7. Per germline, CDR1 SGDLS and CDR2 YYNGEE. CDR3 length equals 15 residues. The CDR3 region has the DNA TGTGCCAGCAGCGGCAGGGGGGCTGGGAATCAGCCCCAGCATTTT. It translates to CASSGRGAGNQPQHF.

This chain links TRBV19 with TRBJ2-7; D gene ambiguous. The germline V gene encodes CDR1 LNHDA and CDR2 SQIVND (reference sequence). The CDR3 sequence is 13 residues long. V was shortened by 2 bases and J by 3 bases, with 8 bases between the two germline ends. The CDR3 sequence is CASSITLVYEQYF. The CDR3 DNA reads as TGTGCCAGTAGTATAACCCTAGTCTACGAGCAGTACTTC.

As concerns this clone: The sample holds other DNA sequences that translate to the same CDR3. The V call is TRBV7-3, the J call TRBJ2-5; 15 bases match TRBD2. CDR1 and CDR2 from the germline V gene are SGHTA and FQGTGA. This CDR3 has 16 residues. Germline trimming cut 5 bases from V and 5 bases from J; bases unmatched to any gene: 6. The CDR3 spells CASSPGLAGGPETQYF. In DNA, the CDR3 is TGTGCCAGCAGCCCAGGACTAGCGGGAGGGCCTGAGACCCAGTACTTC.

The CDR3 nucleotides are TGCGCCAGCAGCCAAAAAATGGGTAGCACCTACAATGAGCAGTTCTTC. Translating it yields CASSQKMGSTYNEQFF. This chain links TRBV4-1 with TRBJ2-1; unclear D gene. V lost 2 bases and J 2 bases, leaving 13 bases between the germline ends. This CDR3 is built from 16 residues. Germline V gene lookup returns CDR1 MGHRA and CDR2 YSYEKL.

CDR3 residues: CASRNGLAGVHEQFF. The CDR3 DNA reads TGTGCCAGCAGGAATGGACTAGCGGGAGTTCATGAGCAGTTCTTC. V gene TRBV2 combines with J gene TRBJ2-1, with 13 bases fitting TRBD2. In germline, CDR1 is SNHLY, CDR2 FYNNEI. Trimming removed 6 bases from V and 8 bases from J; junction bases left unmatched: 7. The CDR3 covers 15 residues.

This rearrangement joins TRBV28 to TRBJ2-7; unclear D gene. The CDR3 is made up of 12 amino acids. V lost 5 bases and J 0 bases, leaving 5 bases between the germline ends. Germline loops: CDR1 MDHEN, CDR2 SYDVKM. The CDR3 DNA follows: TGTGCCAGCAGTGGTAGCTCCTACGAGCAGTACTTC. As protein: CASSGSSYEQYF. The variable domain in full, completed from reference TRBV28 and TRBJ2-7, reads DVKVTQSSRYLVKRTGEKVFLECVQDMDHENMFWYRQDPGLGLRLIYFSYDVKMKEKGDIPEGYSVSREKKERFSLILESASTNQTSMYLCASSGSSYEQYFGPGTRLTVT.

This clone has more than one count but fewer than ten. This chain links TRBV11-2 with TRBJ1-5; D ambiguous. This CDR3 has 13 amino acids. Germline loops: CDR1 SGHAT, CDR2 FQNNGV. Trimming cost V 1 base and J 3 bases, with 4 bases left between them. For the CDR3, the DNA is TGTGCCAGCAGCTTAGCGTACAATCAGCCCCAGCATTTT. Protein: CASSLAYNQPQHF. Full variable domain (rest looked up from reference TRBV11-2 and TRBJ1-5): EAGVAQSPRYKIIEKRQSVAFWCNPISGHATLYWYQQILGQGPKLLIQFQNNGVVDDSQLPKDRFSAERLKGVDSTLKIQPAKLEDSAVYLCASSLAYNQPQHFGDGTRLSIL.

This chain links TRBV28 with TRBJ2-1; maybe TRBD2 (6 bases). CDR3 length: 15 amino acids. In germline, CDR1 is MDHEN, CDR2 SYDVKM. Trimming pared 1 base from V and 6 bases from J, leaving 13 bases between. CDR3 coding DNA: TGTGCCAGCAGTTTATCCGGGAGTCGATCCAATGAGCAGTTCTTC. Its translation is CASSLSGSRSNEQFF.

The V call is TRBV19, the J call TRBJ2-2; D gene ambiguous. V was trimmed by 1 base and J by 6 bases, leaving 15 bases between them. This CDR3 region has 16 residues. Germline CDR1 is LNHDA and CDR2 is SQIVND (reference sequence). The CDR3 here is CASSIGPTFRPGELFF. CDR3 DNA: TGTGCCAGTAGTATAGGTCCGACCTTCCGTCCCGGGGAGCTGTTTTTT.

CDR3: CASSLRLVHETQYF. The CDR3 coding sequence is TGTGCCAGCAGCTTAAGACTAGTACACGAGACCCAGTACTTC. This chain uses TRBV7-8 with TRBJ2-5, with D possibly matching TRBD2 (6 bases). Trimming removed 2 bases from V and 5 bases from J, with 12 bases in between. The CDR3 consists of 14 residues. Germline lookup yields CDR1 SGHVS and CDR2 FQNEAQ.

This clone was observed a single time. The chain recombines TRBV19 with TRBJ1-5; maybe TRBD1 (5 bases). Germline CDR1 LNHDA, CDR2 SQIVND (reference sequence). Trimming shortened V by 5 bases and J by 2 bases, and 13 bases separated the two germline ends. This CDR3 has 15 residues. This chain's CDR3 is CASSLSPGGNQPQHF. DNA for the CDR3: TGTGCCAGTAGTTTGTCTCCGGGGGGCAATCAGCCCCAGCATTTT.

The V and J genes are TRBV19 and TRBJ2-1; 8 positions agree with TRBD1. CDR1 is LNHDA and CDR2 is SQIVND in the germline V gene (reference sequence). The V gene end was trimmed by 3 bases and the J gene end by 4 bases; junction bases not matched to a gene: 11. CDR3 length: 17 residues. Here the CDR3 DNA reads TGTGCCAGTAGTATTGGACAGGGCCGGGTGGGATACAATGAGCAGTTCTTC. As protein: CASSIGQGRVGYNEQFF.